The text below deals with one T cell receptor beta chain. Only in-frame clones appear in the TCRdb table, and some are missing; sequencing was by immunoSEQ multiplex PCR. This table holds approximately 260,000 clones, more than 75% found once. The data were taken from a study of cytomegalovirus exposure and HLA in healthy donors. Germline-derived CDR1 and CDR2 are MNHNS and SASEGT. J lost 4 bases, V lost 6 bases, and 9 bases had no gene match. The CDR3 has 15 residues. This chain uses TRBV6-1 with TRBJ2-7, with TRBD1 matching over 10 bases. The specimen was PBMCs. This sequence was found in a woman aged 30 to 39 in good health and CMV-seropositive. The CDR3 is CASSLLGQGEYEQYF. The CDR3 nucleotides are TGTGCCAGCAGCTTATTAGGACAGGGGGAGTACGAGCAGTACTTC.